Detailed here is one TCR beta chain. Clones were sequenced by immunoSEQ multiplex PCR, and TCRdb holds only the in-frame ones, with some missing. The table shows 150,000 or so clones, with approximately 88% occurring only once. Which cohort a participant joined came from the clinical history participants gave. This sample is part of a study of blood T cell repertoires in COVID-19. Overall study: Sources were T cells, B-cell-depleted T cells, or PBMCs; the material itself was cDNA or gDNA.

This clonotype was sampled from a woman aged 60-75 years who had recovered from COVID-19. Sequenced input: PBMCs or T cells enriched from blood (not recorded which).

The CDR3 reads CATIRGRPQHF. Here the CDR3 DNA reads TGTGCCACAATAAGAGGGAGGCCCCAGCATTTT. The chain employs TRBV25-1 and TRBJ1-5, with D hard to call. Germline lookup yields CDR1 MGHDK and CDR2 SYGVNS. The CDR3 covers 11 residues. Trimming cost V 10 bases and J 9 bases, with 13 bases left between them.